This T cell receptor (beta chain) was sequenced during a study of response to subunit inactivated influenza vaccine. Whole-study findings and limits: Authors suggested each seasonal flu vaccination may recruit only limited numbers of new T cells.

One entry per CDR3 protein, called by TCRdb with MiXCR from the RT-PCR reads. The data contain some 520,000 distinct CDR3 sequences, about 15% of them singletons. This clonotype was seen a handful of times. Its antigen is unknown. Trimming removed 1 base from V and 10 bases from J; junction bases left unmatched: 8. The CDR3 totals 15 residues. CDR1 is LGHNA and CDR2 is YNFKEQ in the germline V gene. The TCR originated in a man aged 50 to 75 who received an inactivated influenza vaccine. The sample in question was CD4+ T cells sorted from PBMCs, obtained roughly 24 months after vaccination. This chain uses TRBV4-2 with TRBJ2-1; 9 bases agree with TRBD1. DNA for the CDR3: TGTGCCAGCAGCCAAGCATCCCGACAGGGGGGCGAGCAGTTCTTC. The encoded protein is CASSQASRQGGEQFF.